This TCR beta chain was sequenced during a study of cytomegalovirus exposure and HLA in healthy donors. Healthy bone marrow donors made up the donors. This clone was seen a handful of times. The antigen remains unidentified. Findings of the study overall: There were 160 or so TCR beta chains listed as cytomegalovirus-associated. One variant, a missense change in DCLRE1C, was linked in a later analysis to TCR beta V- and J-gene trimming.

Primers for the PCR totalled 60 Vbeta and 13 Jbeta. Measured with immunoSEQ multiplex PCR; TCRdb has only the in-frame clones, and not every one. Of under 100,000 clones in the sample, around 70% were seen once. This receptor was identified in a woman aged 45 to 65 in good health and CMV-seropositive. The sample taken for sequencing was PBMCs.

CDR3 nucleotides: TGTGCCTGGAGTGTACTGGAGTTAGGCAATGAGCAGTTCTTC. Amino acids: CAWSVLELGNEQFF. This chain links TRBV30 with TRBJ2-1; D uncertain. Germline V gene sequence: CDR1 GTSNPN, CDR2 SVGIG (reference sequence). The CDR3 sequence is 14 residues long. V lost 0 bases and J 6 bases, leaving 12 bases between the germline ends.